Listed below are T cell receptor beta chains from one sample, sequenced in a study of cytomegalovirus exposure and HLA in healthy donors. Only in-frame clones appear in the TCRdb table, and some are missing; sequencing was by immunoSEQ multiplex PCR. The repertoire consists of about 91,000 clones, with approximately 69% occurring once and the leading ten covering about 1.2%. The sequenced sample was PBMCs. The receptors shown here come from a female donor in good health and CMV-seronegative. The CDR3 runs from the conserved cysteine through the conserved F or W.

length | J | V | CDR3
14 | TRBJ2-7 | TRBV6-1 | CASSWDRGRNEQYF
14 | TRBJ1-5 | TRBV28 | CATHRGVSNQPQHF
13 | TRBJ1-2 | TRBV5-1 | CASSSGGGYGYTF
15 | TRBJ1-3 | TRBV28 | CASSSGDISGNTIYF
13 | TRBJ1-1 | TRBV9 | CASSVVHNTEAFF
16 | TRBJ1-3 | TRBV11-2 | CASSVSLAGSGNTIYF
13 | TRBJ1-1 | TRBV6-1 | CGAKQGSRTEAFF
14 | TRBJ1-5 | TRBV5-1 | CASSLRQGNQPQHF
13 | TRBJ1-5 | TRBV10-3 | CATERDSNQPQHF
13 | TRBJ2-1 | TRBV7-9 | CASSLLGGNEQFF
15 | TRBJ1-2 | TRBV2 | CASRTYATGNHGYTF
14 | TRBJ2-7 | TRBV10-1 | CASSGQRGSYEQYF
15 | TRBJ2-1 | TRBV9 | CASSAGVGSYNEQFF
14 | TRBJ2-5 | TRBV29-1 | CSVQVRTLQETQYF
14 | TRBJ1-3 | TRBV9 | CASSVRDRENTIYF
16 | TRBJ1-1 | TRBV19 | CASSQPGQGESTEAFF
13 | TRBJ2-1 | TRBV7-8 | CASSLEQGYEQFF
16 | TRBJ2-6 | TRBV10-3 | CAISESAGTGANVLTF
16 | TRBJ1-2 | TRBV5-1 | CASSYSGQPGLKGYTF
14 | TRBJ2-7 | TRBV5-1 | CASSTGGPSYEQYF
13 | TRBJ2-5 | TRBV5-6 | CASSLVLSETQYF
13 | TRBJ2-1 | TRBV7-9 | CASSAGLVNEQFF
14 | TRBJ2-1 | TRBV2 | CASTWTSGSNEQFF
16 | TRBJ2-7 | TRBV5-1 | CASSLGPTGISYEQYF
14 | TRBJ1-4 | TRBV27 | CASSWAGAQEKLFF
14 | TRBJ2-7 | TRBV5-1 | CASSLEGQHYEQYF
16 | TRBJ1-2 | TRBV5-8 | CASSSPYREKQNGYTF
13 | TRBJ1-1 | TRBV29-1 | CSVRTGGNTEAFF
13 | TRBJ2-7 | TRBV7-2 | CASSPRGETEQYF